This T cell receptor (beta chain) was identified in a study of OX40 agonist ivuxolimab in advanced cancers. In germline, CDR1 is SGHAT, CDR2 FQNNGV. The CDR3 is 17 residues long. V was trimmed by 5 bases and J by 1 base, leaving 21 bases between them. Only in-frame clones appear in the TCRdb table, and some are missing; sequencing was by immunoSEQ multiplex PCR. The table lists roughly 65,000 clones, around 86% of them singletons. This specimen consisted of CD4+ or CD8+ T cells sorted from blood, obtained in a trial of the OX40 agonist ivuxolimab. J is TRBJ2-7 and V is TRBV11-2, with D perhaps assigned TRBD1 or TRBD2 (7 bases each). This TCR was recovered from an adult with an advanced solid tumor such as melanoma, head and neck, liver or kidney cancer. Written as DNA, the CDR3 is TGTGCCAGCAGCCCCAGGGGGGGGGCTCACGATTCCTACGAGCAGTACTTC. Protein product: CASSPRGGAHDSYEQYF.